These 6 T cell receptor beta chains were all obtained from the same sample, sequenced in a study of T cell repertoires in ileal Crohn's disease. The repertoire was sequenced with immunoSEQ multiplex PCR; TCRdb's copy has only in-frame clones and lacks some. The repertoire includes 13,000 to 15,000 clones, just under 80% of them detected once, and around 3.9% sits in the top ten. Time point denoted: neoterminal ileum biopsy at postoperative endoscopy, about 6 months after surgery. Sequencing was done on a sample of ileal tissue. Every receptor here comes from an adult with Crohn's disease.

This clone was counted once. V usage is TRBV5-1 and J usage is TRBJ1-3; D uncertain. CDR1 is SGHRS and CDR2 is YFSETQ in the germline V gene. This CDR3 region has 17 residues. Trimming cost V 4 bases and J 0 bases, with 17 bases left between them. The CDR3 nucleotides read TGCGCCAGCAGCCCCGGACCGACTCTAAGCTCTGGAAACACCATATATTTT. Its translation: CASSPGPTLSSGNTIYF.

The sample holds a few counts of this clone. V gene TRBV28 combines with J gene TRBJ2-1; the match to TRBD2 covers 7 bases. In germline, CDR1 is MDHEN, CDR2 SYDVKM. Trimming at V came to 6 bases and at J to 2 bases, leaving 7 bases not matched to a gene. The length of the CDR3 is 15 residues. The CDR3 loop is CASSRTLATYNEQFF. DNA of the CDR3: TGTGCCAGCAGCCGCACACTAGCGACCTACAATGAGCAGTTCTTC.

CDR3 bases: TGTGCCAGCAGCTTAGATGGTGGGCCCTCAGATACGCAGTATTTT. The encoded protein is CASSLDGGPSDTQYF. The gene calls are TRBV11-3 and TRBJ2-3; D not certain. With 0 bases removed from V and 4 bases from J, the gap between germline ends came to 11 bases. There are 15 residues in the CDR3. The germline V gene has CDR1 SGHNT and CDR2 YENEEA.

V usage is TRBV11-2 and J usage is TRBJ1-1, with D hard to call. Trimming left V 2 bases short and J 0 bases short, with 1 base between. The CDR3 has 12 residues. Germline CDR1 and CDR2: SGHAT and FQNNGV. This chain's CDR3 is CASSLMNTEAFF. The CDR3, as DNA: TGTGCCAGCAGCTTAATGAACACTGAAGCTTTCTTT. Full variable domain (remainder filled in from reference TRBV11-2 and TRBJ1-1): EAGVAQSPRYKIIEKRQSVAFWCNPISGHATLYWYQQILGQGPKLLIQFQNNGVVDDSQLPKDRFSAERLKGVDSTLKIQPAKLEDSAVYLCASSLMNTEAFFGQGTRLTVV.

J is TRBJ2-1 and V is TRBV5-1; 10 bases are shared with TRBD1. Germline assignment: CDR1 SGHRS and CDR2 YFSETQ. The CDR3 runs 16 residues. The V gene end was trimmed by 3 bases and the J gene end by 0 bases; junction bases not matched to a gene: 3. The CDR3 DNA follows: TGCGCCAGCAGCTCGGGACAGGGGCCCTCCTACAATGAGCAGTTCTTC. This translates into CASSSGQGPSYNEQFF.

The rearrangement links TRBV19 to TRBJ1-1, with D unclear. V was pared by 5 bases and J by 1 base, with 8 bases between. This CDR3 spans 13 amino acids. Germline V lookup: CDR1 LNHDA, CDR2 SQIVND (reference sequence). For the CDR3, the DNA is TGTGCCAGTAGTGAACAGCCGAACACTGAAGCTTTCTTT. As protein: CASSEQPNTEAFF.